This T cell receptor beta chain emerged from a study of shared clonotypes between healthy human individuals. At the level of the study: Per donor, CD8 memory used one plate, CD8 naive used two, CD4 memory used three and CD4 naive used three.

The CDR3 runs to 17 residues. Germline CDR1 reads SEHNR; CDR2 reads FQNEAQ (reference sequence). V trimming: 6 bases; J trimming: 8 bases; junction bases outside the gene matches: 17. TCRdb keeps only in-frame clones here, not all; method: immunoSEQ multiplex PCR. This table holds 90,000 to 150,000 clones, roughly 70% found once. Worth noting for this clone: As yet, its antigen is unknown.

General observations from the study: Represented diversity, genetic and exposure-history alike, was limited by few donors.

The V gene is TRBV7-9, the J gene TRBJ2-1; 9 bases align to TRBD1. Source material: memory CD8+ T cells sorted from blood. As to subset: CD45RO+ cells pooled with CCR7-negative TemRA cells. The source of this sequence is a woman aged 25 to 45 in good health. The CDR3 nucleotides read TGTGCCAGCAGTTGGTTTTCCGGGACAGGGCTGGGCGATGAGCAGTTCTTC. It is translated as CASSWFSGTGLGDEQFF. Complete variable domain (other parts from reference TRBV7-9 and TRBJ2-1): DTGVSQNPRHKITKRGQNVTFRCDPISEHNRLYWYRQTLGQGPEFLTYFQNEAQLEKSRLLSDRFSAERPKGSFSTLEIQRTEQGDSAMYLCASSWFSGTGLGDEQFFGPGTRLTVL.